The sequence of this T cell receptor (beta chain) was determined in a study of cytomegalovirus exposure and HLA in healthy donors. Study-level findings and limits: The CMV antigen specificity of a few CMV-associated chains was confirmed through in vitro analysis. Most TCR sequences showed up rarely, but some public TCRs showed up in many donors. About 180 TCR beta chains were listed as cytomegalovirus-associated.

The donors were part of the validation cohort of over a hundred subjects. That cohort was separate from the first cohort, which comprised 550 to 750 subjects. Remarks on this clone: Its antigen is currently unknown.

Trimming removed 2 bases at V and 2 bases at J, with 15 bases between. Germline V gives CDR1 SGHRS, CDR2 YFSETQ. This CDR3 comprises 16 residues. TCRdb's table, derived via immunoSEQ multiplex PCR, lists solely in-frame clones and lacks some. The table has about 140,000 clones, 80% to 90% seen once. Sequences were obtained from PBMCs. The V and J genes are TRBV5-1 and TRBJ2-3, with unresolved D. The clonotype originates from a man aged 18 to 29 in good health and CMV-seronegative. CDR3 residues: CASSLARAIPTDTQYF. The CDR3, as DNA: TGCGCCAGCAGCTTAGCTAGAGCGATACCCACAGATACGCAGTATTTT.